One sample yielded the 23 T cell receptor beta chains listed below, sequenced in a study of technical replicates of blood from a handful of donors. The protocol was immunoSEQ multiplex PCR, while the TCRdb copy is restricted to in-frame clones and leaves out a portion. Of more than 75,000 clones listed, around 85% are singletons. The specimen was PBMCs. These receptors were obtained from a human donor in good health. Some clones in this sample may be carry-over from other donors' samples.

The chain has TRBV5-6 and TRBJ2-7, with 7 bases matching TRBD2. CDR1 and CDR2 (germline): SGHDT, YYEEEE. This CDR3 contains 15 residues. V lost 1 base, J lost 0 bases, and 4 bases stayed unmatched. DNA of the CDR3: TGTGCCAGCAGCTTGCAGCGGGGCTACTCCTACGAGCAGTACTTC. Translation: CASSLQRGYSYEQYF.

This clone was seen more than once but under ten times. Other DNA sequences in the same sample also yield this CDR3. This chain links TRBV19 with TRBJ1-1; D uncertain. The V end lost 1 base, the J end lost 1 base, and 7 bases lay between the germline ends. CDR1 and CDR2 (germline): LNHDA, SQIVND (reference sequence). The CDR3 consists of 14 residues. CDR3 DNA sequence: TGTGCCAGTAGTATAGGAGGGCAGAACACTGAAGCTTTCTTT. This translates into CASSIGGQNTEAFF.

The chain combines TRBV21-1 with TRBJ2-2; TRBD1 is the table's D call, not checked against the DNA. TRBV21-1 is a documented pseudogene. The CDR3 has 17 residues. CDR3 DNA: TGTGCCAGCAGCAAAGCGGAATCCAGGATGAACACCGGGGAGCTGTTTTTT. Translated, it gives CASSKAESRMNTGELFF.

This clone was counted a few times. The chain couples TRBV12-5 to TRBJ2-7; no clear D gene. Trimming pared 8 bases from V and 5 bases from J, leaving 10 bases between. The CDR3 runs to 11 residues. Germline V gene lookup returns CDR1 LGHNT and CDR2 FRNRAP. The DNA of the CDR3 is TGTGCTAGTAGCGCCACCGACGAGCAGTACTTC. It yields the protein CASSATDEQYF.

The rearrangement joins TRBV6-5 to TRBJ2-3; perhaps TRBD2 as D (5 bases). Deletions cut 6 bases from V and 6 bases from J, with 19 bases between. The CDR3 contains 15 residues. The germline gives CDR1 MNHEY, CDR2 SVGAGI. CDR3 region: CASSPSPTLADTQYF. For the CDR3, the DNA is TGTGCCAGCAGCCCCTCGCCGACCCTAGCCGATACGCAGTATTTT.

The V gene is TRBV12-5, the J gene TRBJ2-3, with TRBD2 matching 9 bases. The CDR3 consists of 17 residues. The V gene end was trimmed by 2 bases and the J gene end by 3 bases; junction bases not matched to a gene: 9. Per the germline V gene, CDR1 is LGHNT and CDR2 is FRNRAP. The chain's CDR3 is CASGLPLGGRDTDTQYF. The CDR3 bases are TGTGCTAGTGGTTTGCCACTAGGCGGGAGGGATACAGATACGCAGTATTTT.

The V and J genes are TRBV6-5 and TRBJ2-2; TRBD1 agrees at 10 bases. The V gene's germline CDR1 is MNHEY and CDR2 SVGAGI. The CDR3 totals 13 residues. V lost 6 bases to trimming and J lost 8 bases; unmatched junction nucleotides: 3. The CDR3, as DNA: TGTGCCAGCAGGACAGGGGGCCGAGGGGAGCTGTTTTTT. Translated: CASRTGGRGELFF.

The gene calls are TRBV6-5 and TRBJ2-7; weak D call: TRBD1 (5 bases). Germline V gene lookup returns CDR1 MNHEY and CDR2 SVGAGI. The ends were cut back, 0 bases at V and 2 bases at J, with 8 bases in the middle. The CDR3 has 14 amino acids. For the CDR3, the DNA is TGTGCCAGCAGTTACTCTCCAGGGACCTACGAGCAGTACTTC. Protein sequence: CASSYSPGTYEQYF.

The V gene is TRBV2, the J gene TRBJ2-7, with 9 bases that match TRBD1. From germline, CDR1 is SNHLY and CDR2 FYNNEI. The trim removed 1 base at V and 4 bases at J, leaving 2 bases unmatched. This CDR3 spans 14 amino acids. The CDR3 DNA sequence: TGTGCCAGCAGTGAAGTGGGACAGGGTTACGAGCAGTACTTC. It yields the protein CASSEVGQGYEQYF.

The chain recombines TRBV7-9 with TRBJ1-5, with TRBD1 matching 11 bases. This CDR3 has 15 residues. Unmatched junction bases numbered 4, after V lost 4 bases and J lost 5 bases. Germline V CDR1 and CDR2: SEHNR, FQNEAQ (reference sequence). The CDR3 nucleotides read TGTGCCAGCAGCTCAGGACAGGGGGCTGATCAGCCCCAGCATTTT. Residues: CASSSGQGADQPQHF. Based on the CDR3 plus reference TRBV7-9 and TRBJ1-5, the full variable domain is DTGVSQNPRHKITKRGQNVTFRCDPISEHNRLYWYRQTLGQGPEFLTYFQNEAQLEKSRLLSDRFSAERPKGSFSTLEIQRTEQGDSAMYLCASSSGQGADQPQHFGDGTRLSIL.

The rearrangement joins TRBV2 to TRBJ2-6, with 8 nucleotides matching TRBD1. Germline CDR1 and CDR2: SNHLY and FYNNEI. The CDR3 length is 14 residues. The V and J ends lost 9 bases and 1 base, in that order; junction bases with no gene match: 2. The CDR3 DNA is TGTGCCAGTCAGGGGGCTTCTGGGGCCAACGTCCTGACTTTC. This sequence encodes CASQGASGANVLTF.

The chain employs TRBV18 and TRBJ2-5; D is unresolved. The V gene's germline CDR1 is KGHSH and CDR2 LQKENI. V shed 4 bases and J shed 2 bases, with 14 bases lying between them. This CDR3 comprises 15 residues. This CDR3 reads CASSQIFARQETQYF. The CDR3, as DNA: TGTGCCAGCTCACAAATCTTCGCACGGCAAGAGACCCAGTACTTC.

The chain is built from TRBV7-2 and TRBJ1-6, with TRBD1 matching over 9 bases. The CDR3 is made up of 16 amino acids. CDR1 is SGHTA, CDR2 FQGNSA, per germline. With 4 bases clipped from V and 3 bases from J, the junction kept 4 bases outside the gene matches. CDR3 bases: TGTGCCAGCAGCTGGCGGACAGGGGACTATAATTCACCCCTCCACTTT. Its protein is CASSWRTGDYNSPLHF.

The CDR3 spells CASSYSSGQVYEQYF. The CDR3 DNA reads as TGTGCCAGCAGTTACTCGTCGGGACAGGTCTACGAGCAGTACTTC. The J gene is TRBJ2-7, the V gene TRBV6-6, with 8 bases identical to TRBD1. The V and J ends lost 0 bases and 3 bases, in that order; junction bases with no gene match: 4. Germline V CDR1 and CDR2: MNHNY, SVGAGI (reference sequence). CDR3 length equals 15 residues.

The chain couples TRBV5-1 to TRBJ2-7, with 11 bases matching TRBD1. From germline, CDR1 is SGHRS and CDR2 YFSETQ. With 0 bases clipped from V and 5 bases from J, the junction kept 4 bases outside the gene matches. This CDR3 contains 15 residues. The CDR3 here is CASSLAGQGANEQYF. The CDR3 bases are TGCGCCAGCAGCTTGGCCGGACAGGGGGCAAACGAGCAGTACTTC.

The chain couples TRBV6-1 to TRBJ2-5, with 12 bases aligning to TRBD2. The V gene's germline CDR1 is MNHNS and CDR2 SASEGT. CDR3 size: 18 residues. After removal of 3 bases from V and 4 bases from J, the junction contained 12 bases not matched to a gene. CDR3: CASSERASGGAVSETQYF. The CDR3 nucleotides are TGTGCCAGCAGTGAGAGGGCTAGCGGGGGGGCAGTATCAGAGACCCAGTACTTC.

The CDR3 DNA reads TGCGCCAGCAGCCAGGACAGGGGAGGAAATTCACCCCTCCACTTT. This gives the protein CASSQDRGGNSPLHF. V usage is TRBV4-1 and J usage is TRBJ1-6; 9 nucleotides agree with TRBD1. V dropped 3 bases and J dropped 7; count of bases not matched to a gene: 4. CDR1 and CDR2 (germline): MGHRA, YSYEKL. The CDR3 runs to 15 residues.

The chain is built from TRBV18 and TRBJ2-7; the match to TRBD1 covers 11 bases. The CDR3 loop spans 16 amino acids. V dropped 3 bases and J dropped 2; count of bases not matched to a gene: 6. Germline lookup yields CDR1 KGHSH and CDR2 LQKENI. The CDR3 DNA is TGTGCCAGCTCACCGGGACAGGGGGTACCTACCTACGAGCAGTACTTC. Encoded protein: CASSPGQGVPTYEQYF. Based on the CDR3 plus reference TRBV18 and TRBJ2-7, the full variable domain is NAGVMQNPRHLVRRRGQEARLRCSPMKGHSHVYWYRQLPEEGLKFMVYLQKENIIDESGMPKERFSAEFPKEGPSILRIQQVVRGDSAAYFCASSPGQGVPTYEQYFGPGTRLTVT.

The chain links TRBV9 to TRBJ1-6; TRBD1 might be the D (6 bases). This CDR3 has 15 amino acids. Trimming removed 0 bases at V and 7 bases at J, with 11 bases between. CDR1 is SGDLS and CDR2 is YYNGEE in the germline V gene. CDR3 nucleotides: TGTGCCAGCAGCGTAGTAGGGGGGGGAAATTCACCCCTCCACTTT. It codes for CASSVVGGGNSPLHF.

The genes are TRBV7-6 and TRBJ2-1; tentatively, D is TRBD2 (5 bases). The CDR3 spans 14 residues. V lost 5 bases to trimming and J lost 4 bases, with 12 bases between them. The germline CDR1 and CDR2 sequences are SGHVS and FNYEAQ. Written as DNA, the CDR3 is TGTGCCAGCAGCCCCGGACTCGAGTACAATGAGCAGTTCTTC. Its translation: CASSPGLEYNEQFF.

The rearrangement links TRBV19 to TRBJ1-1; D perhaps matches TRBD1 (6 bases). V was clipped by 6 bases and J by 4 bases, with 12 bases between them. The V gene's germline CDR1 is LNHDA and CDR2 SQIVND (reference sequence). The CDR3 extends over 13 amino acids. CDR3 residues: CASSTAGATEAFF. The CDR3 DNA reads TGTGCCAGTAGCACCGCGGGGGCCACTGAAGCTTTCTTT.

This sequence joins TRBV7-9 and TRBJ2-2; D remains unclear. Trimming cost V 5 bases and J 4 bases, with 17 bases left between them. The germline CDR1 and CDR2 sequences are SEHNR and FQNEAQ (reference sequence). This CDR3 comprises 16 residues. This chain's CDR3 is CASSPQTPKRTGELFF. CDR3 sequence (DNA): TGTGCCAGCAGCCCGCAGACTCCCAAACGCACCGGGGAGCTGTTTTTT.

V and J are TRBV7-2 and TRBJ2-5; D is uncertain. The CDR3 runs to 16 residues. The V gene lost 5 bases and the J gene lost 1 base, with 17 bases spanning the gap. Germline values: CDR1 SGHTA, CDR2 FQGNSA. The CDR3 DNA reads as TGTGCCAGCAGCGCGGTGGCGGCAGCCTTCCAAGAGACCCAGTACTTC. As protein: CASSAVAAAFQETQYF.